These T cell receptor beta chains were read from a single sample in a study of cytotoxic CD8 clonotypes in ibrutinib-treated CLL. Sequencing was performed with immunoSEQ multiplex PCR; in TCRdb, only in-frame clones are kept and a portion is missing. The top ten hold 5.5% to 8% of the sample, which has 300,000 to 350,000 clones, almost 80% seen once. Material: PBMCs, obtained before ibrutinib treatment. The receptors stem from a human donor with chronic lymphocytic leukemia. The CDR3 runs from the conserved cysteine through the conserved F or W. A D gene is named only where the DNA matches it firmly. Only some rows state a clone size, as once, few, many or a class for expanded clones.

clone size: -
D gene: -
V gene: TRBV9
J gene: TRBJ2-5
CDR3 DNA: TGTGCCAGCAGCGTCGGCCCGGGCCCCGGGGAGACCCAGTACTTC
CDR3 protein: CASSVGPGPGETQYF

clone size: -
D gene: -
V gene: TRBV4-2
J gene: TRBJ1-2
CDR3 DNA: TGTGCCAGCAGCCAAGATCCATGGGGGCAGGGCTATGGCTACACCTTC
CDR3 protein: CASSQDPWGQGYGYTF

clone size: -
D gene: -
V gene: TRBV7-6
J gene: TRBJ1-3
CDR3 DNA: TGTGCCAGCAGCTTATTTCAAACTGGAAACACCATATATTTT
CDR3 protein: CASSLFQTGNTIYF

clone size: -
D gene: TRBD1
V gene: TRBV6-1
J gene: TRBJ1-2
CDR3 DNA: TGTGCCAGCCAGGGGGACTACTATGGCTACACCTTC
CDR3 protein: CASQGDYYGYTF

clone size: few
D gene: TRBD1
V gene: TRBV18
J gene: TRBJ2-7
CDR3 DNA: TGTGCCAGCTCCAGTAACAGGGGGTTTTCCTACGAGCAGTACTTC
CDR3 protein: CASSSNRGFSYEQYF

clone size: -
D gene: -
V gene: TRBV7-3
J gene: TRBJ2-7
CDR3 DNA: TGTGCCTCCGCACCGTCCCCAGGATACGAGCAGTACTTC
CDR3 protein: CASAPSPGYEQYF

clone size: -
D gene: TRBD1
V gene: TRBV19
J gene: TRBJ1-1
CDR3 DNA: TGTGCCAGTAGTATAGTGGGACAGGGAACAGCTTTCTTT
CDR3 protein: CASSIVGQGTAFF

clone size: few
D gene: -
V gene: TRBV5-1
J gene: TRBJ2-1
CDR3 DNA: TGCGCCAGCAGCTTGGGACGGACAGACCAAGGGCAGTTCTTC
CDR3 protein: CASSLGRTDQGQFF

clone size: -
D gene: -
V gene: TRBV19
J gene: TRBJ2-7
CDR3 DNA: TGTGCCAGTAGTATCGGGGGCTCCTACGAGCAGTACTTC
CDR3 protein: CASSIGGSYEQYF

clone size: -
D gene: -
V gene: TRBV9
J gene: TRBJ2-5
CDR3 DNA: TGTGCCAGCAGCAGAGGGGCACCCCAGGAGACCCAGTACTTC
CDR3 protein: CASSRGAPQETQYF

clone size: -
D gene: -
V gene: TRBV4-2
J gene: TRBJ2-1
CDR3 DNA: TGTGCCAGCAGCCAAGAGGGGAGGCCAACATACAATGAGCAGTTCTTC
CDR3 protein: CASSQEGRPTYNEQFF

clone size: -
D gene: -
V gene: TRBV7-9
J gene: TRBJ2-5
CDR3 DNA: TGTGCCAGCAGCTTAGTAGACAGCCAAGAGACCCAGTACTTC
CDR3 protein: CASSLVDSQETQYF

clone size: -
D gene: -
V gene: TRBV18
J gene: TRBJ2-2
CDR3 DNA: TGTGCCAGCTCCATCAAACTCGCAGGTTCGAACACCGGGGAGCTGTTTTTT
CDR3 protein: CASSIKLAGSNTGELFF

clone size: -
D gene: -
V gene: TRBV6-5
J gene: TRBJ2-1
CDR3 DNA: TGTGCCAGCAGAGTGGGACAAGCCTACAATGAGCAGTTCTTC
CDR3 protein: CASRVGQAYNEQFF

clone size: -
D gene: TRBD2
V gene: TRBV7-8
J gene: TRBJ2-1
CDR3 DNA: TGTGCCAGCAGCTTAGCCCTAGCGGCCAATGAGCAGTTCTTC
CDR3 protein: CASSLALAANEQFF

clone size: -
D gene: -
V gene: TRBV2
J gene: TRBJ2-5
CDR3 DNA: TGTGCCAGCAGTGACGACTCAGCAGGATGGGTGACCCAGTACTTC
CDR3 protein: CASSDDSAGWVTQYF

clone size: -
D gene: -
V gene: TRBV15
J gene: TRBJ1-3
CDR3 DNA: TGTGCCACCAGCAGAGGGGGATACTCTGGAAACACCATATATTTT
CDR3 protein: CATSRGGYSGNTIYF

clone size: few
D gene: -
V gene: TRBV27
J gene: TRBJ1-1
CDR3 DNA: TGTGCCAGCACTAAGGACGGGATGAACACTGAAGCTTTCTTT
CDR3 protein: CASTKDGMNTEAFF

clone size: few
D gene: -
V gene: TRBV28
J gene: TRBJ2-7
CDR3 DNA: TGTGCCAGCAGCAGGGGAAGGGCCGAGCAGTACTTC
CDR3 protein: CASSRGRAEQYF

clone size: -
D gene: TRBD2
V gene: TRBV6-1
J gene: TRBJ2-3
CDR3 DNA: TGTGCCAGCAGGGTTGCGGGAGCCACAGATACGCAGTATTTT
CDR3 protein: CASRVAGATDTQYF

clone size: -
D gene: -
V gene: TRBV7-9
J gene: TRBJ1-5
CDR3 DNA: TGTGCCAGCAGCTATACAGGTTATAATCAGCCCCAGCATTTT
CDR3 protein: CASSYTGYNQPQHF

clone size: -
D gene: -
V gene: TRBV5-8
J gene: TRBJ1-2
CDR3 DNA: TGTGCCAGCAGCTTGGGAACAGGGAGGGTCTATGGCTACACCTTC
CDR3 protein: CASSLGTGRVYGYTF

clone size: -
D gene: -
V gene: TRBV6-5
J gene: TRBJ2-3
CDR3 DNA: TGTGCCAGCAGCGGACTTATTAGCACAGATACGCAGTATTTT
CDR3 protein: CASSGLISTDTQYF

clone size: -
D gene: TRBD2
V gene: TRBV15
J gene: TRBJ2-7
CDR3 DNA: TGTGCCACCAGCAGCGACCGACTAGCGGGGCTCGAGCAGTACTTC
CDR3 protein: CATSSDRLAGLEQYF

clone size: few
D gene: -
V gene: TRBV19
J gene: TRBJ1-5
CDR3 DNA: TGTGCCAGTAGTATAAGGAGAGGGACTCAGCCCCAGCATTTT
CDR3 protein: CASSIRRGTQPQHF

clone size: -
D gene: -
V gene: TRBV4-2
J gene: TRBJ1-5
CDR3 DNA: TGTGCCAGCAGAGGGGGTGGTCAGCCCCAGCATTTT
CDR3 protein: CASRGGGQPQHF

clone size: -
D gene: TRBD2
V gene: TRBV7-2
J gene: TRBJ2-5
CDR3 DNA: TGTGCCAGCAGTTGGCGGCTAGCGGGATCTCGAGGAGAGACCCAGTACTTC
CDR3 protein: CASSWRLAGSRGETQYF